Included here is one T cell receptor beta chain sequence, with context. Its antigen is not yet known. Base qualities were left out, and no much larger clone turns up one base away. The entry originates in a study of blood T cell repertoires in COVID-19 (dated by TCRdb to about 2020). In terms of the full investigation: Collaborator samples came from the United States, Italy and Spain and covered acute and convalescent phases of COVID-19. Where HLA class I and class II types were available, the types were taken from metadata supplied by the sample provider, not from assay-based typing. Deeply sampled blood TCRbeta repertoires from subjects exposed to, actively infected with, or recovered from COVID-19 were included in the dataset. The samples were drawn from two sources: the first 160 participants of the ongoing ImmuneRACE study, and 1,254 subjects contributed by 6 global collaborators. The material from the prospective study consisted of cDNA or gDNA derived from T cells, B-cell-depleted T cells, or PBMCs. Sample metadata almost always included a de-identified subject ID, COVID-19 status, age in years and sex. A freely available public database, intended as a resource for researchers studying the immune response to SARS-CoV-2, is where the repertoires were released.

One collaborating source in Seattle enrolled patients during active infection and followed them longitudinally through the course of disease. Whole blood was collected in K2EDTA tubes by collaborating institutions according to the institutions' own protocols. For TCRbeta analysis, collaborator samples were shipped as frozen whole blood, as isolated PBMCs, or as DNA extracted from either sample type. The immunoSEQ Assay, a bias-controlled multiplex PCR, was used to amplify TCRbeta CDR3 regions from genomic DNA. Under the source paper's analysis protocol: The number of nucleated cells in each sample was estimated from the amplification of reference gene primers within the assay. Sequence reads were collapsed and filtered to measure the absolute abundance of every unique TCRbeta CDR3 rearrangement. For each sample, productive Simpson clonality was calculated as the square root of Simpson's diversity index over productive rearrangements. TCRdb took this table from immuneACCESS and kept in-frame rearrangements with V and J called. Such tables lack part of the clones; where checked against another copy, unresolved V genes explain under half of the gap, and the rest is unexplained. That table supplies the V and J calls and clone size; D and trimming were determined from the DNA. In all, the sample holds hundreds of thousands of clones, and 70% to 90% of those were seen once. Of the sample, over 10% falls within the top ten clones.

Summary of the overall study and its limitations: The quantity of clinical and demographic metadata differed by source and by participant and was supplied without curation.

The germline V gene (reference sequence) supplies CDR1 GTSNPN and CDR2 SVGIG. From its cysteine to its phenylalanine, the CDR3 spans 15 amino acids. Only the CDR3 DNA stays, 45 bases, in frame from base 1. Unmatched junction bases come to 9, with V trimmed by 2 bases and J by 4 bases. Sequenced: peripheral blood. The source of this sequence is a woman in her 70s with COVID-19, enrolled during active disease. The rearrangement joined TRBV30 to TRBJ2-5; 8 bases in between match TRBD1. The DNA reads as follows: TGTGCCTGGAGTCCCCAATGGACAGGGCCAGAGACCCAGTACTTC. This sequence encodes CAWSPQWTGPETQYF.